This record looks at one TCR beta chain sequence and its context. Data came from immunoSEQ multiplex PCR; TCRdb stores just in-frame clones and leaves some out. The table shows around 100,000 clones, with 90% occurring only once. The CDR3 is made up of 16 amino acids. CDR1 is KGHSH and CDR2 is LQKENI in the germline V gene. V lost 4 bases and J 8 bases, leaving 21 bases between the germline ends. The data were taken from a study of control samples from healthy donors and cancer patients. The chain has TRBV18 and TRBJ2-1, with D possibly being TRBD2 (5 bases). The specimen sequenced was blood. This clonotype was obtained from a woman between 18 and 30 years old in good health. CDR3 nucleotide sequence: TGTGCCAGCTCACGATTTCTGGACGGGGTGGTTGATGAGCAGTTCTTC. Protein: CASSRFLDGVVDEQFF.